These 21 T cell receptor beta chains originate from one sample sequenced in a study of blood T cells in healthy people across ages. The use of a sample-barcoded 5' primer and a J-beta primer mix characterized a second PCR of about 7 to 12 cycles. TCRdb itself ran the 5' RACE reads through MiXCR, one entry per CDR3 protein. The top ten clones hold approximately 3.7% of a sample with fewer than 600,000 distinct CDR3 sequences, about 28% of them seen once. These same data were also listed under a study on T cells of mothers and their children.

The sequencing input was blood. These receptors all stem from a boy between 2 and 10 years old in good health.

CDR3 region: CASSQFGEQPLAKNIQYF. In DNA, the CDR3 is TGCGCCAGCAGCCAATTCGGGGAGCAACCCCTAGCCAAAAACATTCAGTACTTC. The chain joins TRBV4-3 to TRBJ2-4, with TRBD2 as a possible D gene (5 bases). V dropped 2 bases and J dropped 0 bases, with 17 bases sitting between them. This CDR3 is built from 18 residues. In germline, CDR1 is LGHNA, CDR2 YSLEER.

The table lists this clonotype with a few counts. V and J are TRBV12-3 or TRBV12-4 and TRBJ2-6; the D is unclear. The CDR3 has 14 residues. Trimming removed 1 base from V and 2 bases from J, with 3 bases in between. The CDR3 region is CASSLDPGANVLTF. The DNA for the CDR3 is TGTGCCAGCAGTTTAGATCCTGGGGCCAACGTCCTGACTTTC.

This clonotype has just a few counts. The chain couples TRBV25-1 to TRBJ1-1, with D uncertain. CDR1 is MGHDK and CDR2 is SYGVNS in the germline V gene. The CDR3 covers 13 residues. The ends were cut back, 4 bases at V and 11 bases at J, with 17 bases in the middle. This CDR3 is CASSALTGSGAFF. Written as DNA, the CDR3 is TGTGCCAGCAGTGCGCTGACCGGCAGTGGCGCTTTCTTT.

This clonotype was seen a few times. The chain carries TRBV15 and TRBJ2-3; 10 bases fit TRBD1. The CDR3 is made up of 16 amino acids. CDR1 and CDR2 from the germline V gene are LNHNV and YYDKDF (reference sequence). V dropped 1 base and J dropped 3; count of bases not matched to a gene: 4. The CDR3 is CATSRGDRGRTDTQYF. The DNA for the CDR3 is TGTGCCACCAGCAGAGGGGACAGGGGTAGGACAGATACGCAGTATTTT.

This clonotype has just a few counts. A junction end diverges from the germline sequence, so it may reflect a read error. The chain uses TRBV11-2 and TRBJ2-1; D might be TRBD2 (6 bases). The CDR3 runs 15 residues. CDR1 is SGHAT, CDR2 FQNNGV, per germline. The CDR3 loop is CASSSTRGRYSEQFF. The CDR3 nucleotides read TGTGCCAGCAGCTCAACCCGGGGGAGGTACAGTGAGCAGTTCTTC. The full variable domain, in which reference TRBV11-2 and TRBJ2-1 provide the parts outside the CDR3, is EAGVAQSPRYKIIEKRQSVAFWCNPISGHATLYWYQQILGQGPKLLIQFQNNGVVDDSQLPKDRFSAERLKGVDSTLKIQPAKLEDSAVYLCASSSTRGRYSEQFFGPGTRLTVL.

The chain joins TRBV19 to TRBJ2-5; weak D call: TRBD2 (5 bases). Near its end, the DNA agrees better with TRBJ2-1, so the J call may be wrong. The germline V gene has CDR1 LNHDA and CDR2 SQIVND (reference sequence). The CDR3 is made up of 15 amino acids. CDR3 coding DNA: TGTGCCAGTAGTATAGACGGTGGCGGGTACAATGAGCAGTTCTTC. It is translated as CASSIDGGGYNEQFF.

This clonotype was observed a few times. The chain recombines TRBV19 with TRBJ1-4; no reliable D call. This CDR3 comprises 15 residues. V was clipped by 2 bases and J by 0 bases, with 7 bases between them. CDR1 and CDR2 (germline): LNHDA, SQIVND (reference sequence). CDR3 bases: TGTGCCAGTAGTATATGGGCAGCAACTAATGAAAAACTGTTTTTT. Translating gives CASSIWAATNEKLFF.

This clonotype was seen more than once but under ten times. The CDR3 carries no conserved terminal phenylalanine or tryptophan, so it likely arises from a read error. The rearrangement joins TRBV28 to TRBJ2-5; D is uncertain. This CDR3 is 11 amino acids long. From germline, CDR1 is MDHEN and CDR2 SYDVKM. Trimming stripped 2 bases from V and 6 bases from J, with 4 bases between. The CDR3 loop reads CASSLTQTQYL. The CDR3 nucleotides are TGTGCCAGCAGTTTAACCCAGACCCAGTACCTC.

V usage is TRBV7-9 and J usage is TRBJ2-7; possibly TRBD1 for D (6 bases). V was shortened by 6 bases and J by 5 bases, with 20 bases between the two germline ends. CDR1 and CDR2 (germline): SEHNR, FQNEAQ (reference sequence). The CDR3 extends over 15 amino acids. CDR3 region: CASSSERARGNEQYF. CDR3 DNA sequence: TGTGCCAGCAGTTCGGAAAGGGCCAGGGGAAACGAGCAGTACTTC.

This clonotype was observed a few times. The chain employs TRBV10-3 and TRBJ1-2; D remains unclear. This CDR3 has 14 amino acids. Germline lookup yields CDR1 ENHRY and CDR2 SYGVKD. V lost 7 bases, J lost 8 bases, and 20 bases lay in between. The CDR3 loop is CAINRKEEVFGYTF. Written as DNA, the CDR3 is TGTGCCATCAATCGGAAAGAGGAAGTTTTCGGCTACACCTTC.

The chain uses TRBV6-2 or TRBV6-3 and TRBJ2-5; D might be TRBD1 (5 bases). In germline, CDR1 is MNHEY, CDR2 SVGEGT. CDR3 length equals 11 residues. Between the trimmed V and J ends, which lost 6 bases and 7 bases, there was a span of 9 bases. The CDR3: CASSQGRTQYF. Written as DNA, the CDR3 is TGTGCCAGCAGCCAGGGAAGGACCCAGTACTTC.

The rearrangement joins TRBV20-1 to TRBJ1-5, with D perhaps TRBD1 (5 bases). The ends were cut back, 7 bases at V and 0 bases at J, with 13 bases in the middle. This CDR3 is 14 amino acids long. Germline CDR1 is DFQATT and CDR2 is SNEGSKA (reference sequence). The DNA of the CDR3 is TGCAGTGTTGGGACGGAAGATAGCAATCAGCCCCAGCATTTT. The encoded protein is CSVGTEDSNQPQHF.

The rearrangement joins TRBV24-1 to TRBJ2-7, with 8 bases identical to TRBD2. The CDR3 loop spans 14 amino acids. J gave up 1 base and V 6 bases, and 4 bases lay outside the gene matches. CDR1 is KGHDR and CDR2 is SFDVKD in the germline V gene. The CDR3 region is CATSNLAGSYEQYF. Here the CDR3 DNA reads TGTGCCACCAGTAACTTAGCGGGGTCCTACGAGCAGTACTTC.

A word on this clonotype: Its ends do not fully match the called genes, so a read error is possible. The rearrangement links TRBV12-3 or TRBV12-4 to TRBJ1-5; D is ambiguous. The CDR3 length is 13 residues. As DNA, the CDR3 is TGTACCAGCAGTTTTAGCCTCGATCAGCCCCAGCATTTT. It codes for CTSSFSLDQPQHF.

This clonotype was counted only a few times. The gene calls are TRBV12-3 or TRBV12-4 and TRBJ1-2, with D possibly being TRBD1 (6 bases). The CDR3 is made up of 15 amino acids. V gave up 6 bases and J gave up 2 bases, with 16 bases separating them. The CDR3 DNA sequence: TGTGCCAGCAGCGACAGGTTCCCCTACAACTATGGCTACACCTTC. Amino acid sequence: CASSDRFPYNYGYTF.

The chain has TRBV7-9 and TRBJ1-3; D perhaps matches TRBD1 (5 bases). The V end lost 3 bases, the J end lost 4 bases, and 13 bases lay between the germline ends. The CDR3 loop spans 15 amino acids. The germline V gene has CDR1 SEHNR and CDR2 FQNEAQ (reference sequence). CDR3 amino acids: CASSFPDPGGNTIYF. CDR3 sequence (DNA): TGTGCCAGCAGCTTCCCCGACCCAGGGGGAAACACCATATATTTT.

This chain connects TRBV7-9 to TRBJ2-2, with D unresolved. The germline V gene encodes CDR1 SEHNR and CDR2 FQNEAQ (reference sequence). This CDR3 has 15 amino acids. V was clipped by 8 bases and J by 2 bases, with 15 bases between them. CDR3 protein: CASHREWTNTGELFF. In nucleotides, the CDR3 is TGTGCCAGCCACCGTGAGTGGACCAACACCGGGGAGCTGTTTTTT.

The chain has TRBV7-9 and TRBJ2-5; D is perhaps TRBD2 (6 bases). The CDR3 contains 14 residues. Trimming removed 2 bases from V and 6 bases from J, with 13 bases in between. CDR1 is SEHNR and CDR2 is FQNEAQ in the germline V gene (reference sequence). The CDR3 DNA sequence: TGTGCCAGCAGCTTAAACGGGACTCTGAAGACCCAGTACTTC. Protein sequence: CASSLNGTLKTQYF.

With respect to this clonotype: At one boundary the junction diverges from the germline segment, which might be a read error. The chain has TRBV5-1 and TRBJ2-3; no clear D. The germline V gene has CDR1 SGHRS and CDR2 YFSETQ. The CDR3 runs 16 residues. Here the CDR3 reads CTSSFVAKTATDTQYF. The CDR3 nucleotides read TGCACCAGCAGCTTCGTAGCCAAAACCGCCACAGATACGCAGTATTTT.

In its sample, this clonotype was seen a few times. The gene calls are TRBV7-9 and TRBJ2-1; 12 bases fit TRBD2. CDR3 length: 15 amino acids. V gave up 5 bases and J gave up 7 bases; unmatched junction bases: 6. The germline CDR1 and CDR2 sequences are SEHNR and FQNEAQ (reference sequence). CDR3 loop: CASSRPSGGANEQFF. CDR3 DNA: TGTGCCAGCAGCCGTCCTAGCGGGGGGGCAAATGAGCAGTTCTTC.

V usage is TRBV12-3 or TRBV12-4 and J usage is TRBJ2-7, with TRBD1 identical over 8 bases. J was trimmed by 4 bases and V by 5 bases; bases with no gene match: 10. The CDR3 length is 15 residues. In DNA form, the CDR3 reads TGTGCCAGCAGTAAGACAGGGGAGGAGGGGTACGAGCAGTACTTC. Amino acid sequence: CASSKTGEEGYEQYF.